Below, 13 T cell receptor beta chains from the same sample are listed, as sequenced in a study of radiation and T cells in renal cell carcinoma. Clones were sequenced by immunoSEQ multiplex PCR, and TCRdb holds only the in-frame ones, with some missing. The table shows about 150,000 clones, with about 87% occurring only once. Time point specified: blood 2 weeks post-SBRT. Treatment described: 15 Gy SBRT to primary tumor, nephrectomy 4 weeks later. The sample was blood, taken from a patient whose treatment included radiotherapy and nephrectomy. The receptors derive from a woman aged 45-65 years with renal cell carcinoma.

Only one count was recorded for this clone. The chain employs TRBV2 and TRBJ2-2, with TRBD2 matching over 13 bases. The CDR3 extends over 15 amino acids. Trimming took 4 bases from V and 6 from J; bases not matched to a gene: 2. The germline gives CDR1 SNHLY, CDR2 FYNNEI. The CDR3 loop is CASSGLAGGSGELFF. CDR3 sequence (DNA): TGTGCCAGCAGTGGACTAGCGGGGGGTTCCGGGGAGCTGTTTTTT.

The chain employs TRBV6-5 and TRBJ1-4; possibly TRBD1 for D (6 bases). This CDR3 is 16 amino acids long. Germline V gene lookup returns CDR1 MNHEY and CDR2 SVGAGI. Trimming pared 4 bases from V and 3 bases from J, leaving 15 bases between. For the CDR3, the DNA is TGTGCCAGCAGTTCGGGGGGGCCCGGCCCTAATGAAAAACTGTTTTTT. Encoded protein: CASSSGGPGPNEKLFF.

The rearrangement links TRBV6-5 to TRBJ1-1, with D uncertain. The CDR3 consists of 12 residues. V lost 8 bases, J lost 5 bases, and 12 bases lay in between. The germline V gene encodes CDR1 MNHEY and CDR2 SVGAGI. In DNA form, the CDR3 reads TGTGCCAGCCTCCGGGATAGGACTGAAGCTTTCTTT. Translating gives CASLRDRTEAFF.

The table lists this clone with many counts. V gene TRBV6-5 combines with J gene TRBJ1-6; the match to TRBD1 covers 7 bases. In germline, CDR1 is MNHEY, CDR2 SVGAGI. The CDR3 spans 12 residues. With V trimmed by 2 bases and J by 14 bases, 3 bases remained unmatched. The CDR3 spells CASSYRTGTLHF. The CDR3 region has the DNA TGTGCCAGCAGTTACCGGACAGGCACCCTCCACTTT.

The sample holds a few counts of this clone. The chain combines TRBV7-9 with TRBJ2-3, with 15 bases matching TRBD2. CDR1 and CDR2 from the germline V gene are SEHNR and FQNEAQ (reference sequence). The CDR3 loop spans 15 amino acids. The junction had 2 bases not matched to a gene; V was cut back by 4 bases and J by 6 bases. The CDR3 reads CASSWTSGGVDTQYF. CDR3 sequence (DNA): TGTGCCAGCAGCTGGACTAGCGGGGGGGTGGATACGCAGTATTTT.

The CDR3 bases are TGTGCCAGCACCCCGGGTGGGGGGGAACTGTTTTTT. It specifies CASTPGGGELFF. V gene TRBV2 combines with J gene TRBJ1-4; the D gene is possibly TRBD1 (5 bases). Germline CDR1 and CDR2: SNHLY and FYNNEI. CDR3 length equals 12 residues. V was shortened by 7 bases and J by 12 bases, with 15 bases between the two germline ends.

CDR3: CASSWGTSGTGELFF. The DNA of the CDR3 is TGCGCCAGCAGTTGGGGGACTAGTGGTACCGGGGAGCTGTTTTTT. The chain couples TRBV5-1 to TRBJ2-2; 8 bases agree with TRBD2. Germline CDR1 is SGHRS and CDR2 is YFSETQ. There are 15 residues in the CDR3. The ends lost 5 bases at V and 5 bases at J; junction bases unmatched: 8.

The rearrangement uses TRBV6-1 and TRBJ1-5; tentatively, D is TRBD1 (5 bases). Trimming left V 4 bases short and J 5 bases short, with 12 bases between. This CDR3 has 14 amino acids. In germline, CDR1 is MNHNS, CDR2 SASEGT. DNA for the CDR3: TGTGCCAGCAGTGGCAGGGAGATTTATCAGCCCCAGCATTTT. Translating gives CASSGREIYQPQHF.

V gene TRBV6-1 combines with J gene TRBJ2-7; D not certain. In germline, CDR1 is MNHNS, CDR2 SASEGT. This CDR3 contains 12 residues. Trimming left V 5 bases short and J 0 bases short, with 5 bases between. CDR3 protein: CASSSNSYEQYF. DNA of the CDR3: TGTGCCAGCAGTTCAAACTCCTACGAGCAGTACTTC.

V is TRBV4-2 and J is TRBJ2-1; TRBD1 is a possible D gene (6 bases). The CDR3 loop spans 15 amino acids. Trimming pared 4 bases from V and 5 bases from J, leaving 15 bases between. From germline, CDR1 is LGHNA and CDR2 YNFKEQ. The CDR3 region is CASSRGGGENNEQFF. The CDR3 region has the DNA TGTGCCAGCAGCCGAGGGGGTGGGGAGAACAATGAGCAGTTCTTC.

The rearrangement uses TRBV30 and TRBJ1-1; a weak D match, TRBD1 (6 bases). Between the trimmed V and J ends, which lost 0 bases and 3 bases, there was a span of 11 bases. The germline CDR1 and CDR2 sequences are GTSNPN and SVGIG (reference sequence). The CDR3 covers 14 residues. CDR3 residues: CAWSVGGADTEAFF. In nucleotides, the CDR3 is TGTGCCTGGAGTGTGGGGGGGGCTGACACTGAAGCTTTCTTT. Together with reference TRBV30 and TRBJ1-1, the CDR3 gives the full variable domain: SQTIHQWPATLVQPVGSPLSLECTVEGTSNPNLYWYRQAAGRGLQLLFYSVGIGQISSEVPQNLSASRPQDRQFILSSKKLLLSDSGFYLCAWSVGGADTEAFFGQGTRLTVV.

This clone was seen only once. The chain has TRBV9 and TRBJ2-3, with 14 nucleotides matching TRBD2. The CDR3 extends over 16 amino acids. J was trimmed by 5 bases and V by 0 bases; bases with no gene match: 2. CDR1 SGDLS and CDR2 YYNGEE come from the germline V gene. The CDR3 sequence: CASSVGGLAGEDTQYF. CDR3 sequence (DNA): TGTGCCAGCAGCGTAGGGGGACTAGCGGGGGAAGATACGCAGTATTTT.

The J gene is TRBJ1-2, the V gene TRBV5-8, with D possibly matching TRBD1 (5 bases). V lost 8 bases and J 10 bases, leaving 21 bases between the germline ends. The germline V gene has CDR1 SGHTS and CDR2 YDEGEE. The CDR3 runs to 13 residues. The CDR3 nucleotides read TGTGCCAGTACCCAACATGGGATAGGGGTCTACACCTTC. Protein product: CASTQHGIGVYTF. Looking up the rest from reference TRBV5-8 and TRBJ1-2 gives the full variable domain: EAGVTQSPTHLIKTRGQQATLRCSPISGHTSVYWYQQALGLGLQFLLWYDEGEERNRGNFPPRFSGRQFPNYSSELNVNALELEDSALYLCASTQHGIGVYTFGSGTRLTVV.